Listed below are T cell receptor beta chains from one sample, sequenced in a study of OX40 agonist ivuxolimab in advanced cancers. Assay: immunoSEQ multiplex PCR; the TCRdb copy retains only in-frame clones and omits some. The table lists tens of thousands of clones, 75% to 90% of them singletons, with approximately 6.8% in the top ten. Specimen: CD4+ or CD8+ T cells sorted from blood, collected in a trial of the OX40 agonist ivuxolimab. Receptor source: an adult with an advanced solid tumor such as melanoma, head and neck, liver or kidney cancer. The CDR3 runs from the conserved cysteine through the conserved F or W. The D gene is left open where the match is weak. Expanded clones are given a class, and other clones once, few, many or no size at all.

j_call d_call v_call clone_size cdr3_nt cdr3_aa
TRBJ2-7 - TRBV19 - TGTGCCAGTAGTATCGGGACCTATCAAGGAGAGCAGTACTTC CASSIGTYQGEQYF
TRBJ2-1 - TRBV5-4 - TGTGCCAGCAGCTTGGGGTCGAGTAAGCAGTTCTTC CASSLGSSKQFF
TRBJ1-2 - TRBV27 - TGTGCCAGCAGCTCCGTGGTGGAGAGATCCAGGAATGGCTACACCTTC CASSSVVERSRNGYTF
TRBJ2-7 - TRBV2 - TGTGCCAGCAGTGTCCCGCTCTCCTACGAGCAGTACTTC CASSVPLSYEQYF
TRBJ1-5 - TRBV27 - TGTGCCAGCAGTTCATCCCCAATCGGATTTAGCAATCAGCCCCAGCATTTT CASSSSPIGFSNQPQHF
TRBJ2-5 - TRBV10-3 - TGTGCCATCAGTGAGACACTGTACCAAGAGACCCAGTACTTC CAISETLYQETQYF
TRBJ2-5 TRBD2 TRBV7-6 - TGTGCCAGCAGCTTAGTTGGGCTAGCGGACGAAGAGACCCAGTACTTC CASSLVGLADEETQYF
TRBJ2-7 TRBD1 TRBV2 few TGTGCCAGCAGTCAACCCCGGGACAGGGCACCCAGGTACTTC CASSQPRDRAPRYF
TRBJ1-5 - TRBV30 few TGTGCCTGGAGTAACAGCAATCAGCCCCAGCATTTT CAWSNSNQPQHF
TRBJ1-6 TRBD1 TRBV14 - TGTGCCAGCAGCCCAAGGACAGGTTTAAATTCACCCCTCCACTTT CASSPRTGLNSPLHF
TRBJ1-1 - TRBV10-3 - TGTGCCATCACCCCGGACAGTCAGAACACTGAAGCTTTCTTT CAITPDSQNTEAFF
TRBJ1-6 TRBD1 TRBV30 few TGTGCCTGGAGTGTTGGGACAGGGGAATCACCCCTCCACTTT CAWSVGTGESPLHF
TRBJ2-7 - TRBV6-5 once TGTGCCAGCAGTGGAACAAGCTACGAGCAGTACTTC CASSGTSYEQYF
TRBJ2-1 - TRBV6-1 - TGTGCCAGCAGTGAATTTCGGGGGAATGAGCAGTTCTTC CASSEFRGNEQFF
TRBJ2-5 TRBD2 TRBV9 - TGTGCCAGCAGCGAAAGACTAGCGGGAGAATTCGGGACCCAGTACTTC CASSERLAGEFGTQYF
TRBJ1-2 - TRBV5-4 - TGTGCCAGCAGCTTGGTCAGGGGTGAGGGGGTAGGTGGCTACACCTTC CASSLVRGEGVGGYTF
TRBJ2-7 - TRBV10-2 - TGCGCCAGCAGCAGGGACGCCCCCTACGAGCAGTACTTC CASSRDAPYEQYF
TRBJ2-1 - TRBV5-6 - TGTGCCAGCAGCCCGGATTTCGGGGGTGCTCACAATGAGCAGTTCTTC CASSPDFGGAHNEQFF
TRBJ1-4 TRBD1 TRBV6-5 - TGTGCCAGCAGTTCGGACAGGATTAAACTGTTTTTT CASSSDRIKLFF